This note documents a single T cell receptor beta chain sequence. This record comes from a study of blood T cell repertoires in COVID-19. Study details: The United States, Italy and Spain were the sources of the acute and convalescent COVID-19 samples. T cells, B-cell-depleted T cells, or PBMCs provided the cDNA or gDNA that served as material.

Looked up from germline, CDR1 is SQVTM and CDR2 is ANQGSEA. The V and J ends lost 0 bases and 8 bases, in that order; junction bases with no gene match: 3. The CDR3 consists of 13 residues. In the original processing: Amplification of reference gene primers was used by the study to estimate nucleated cell counts. TCRdb keeps only in-frame clones here, not all; method: immunoSEQ multiplex PCR. V and J calls and clone size are those listed in that table; D and trimming were worked out from the DNA. The table shows 230,000 or so clones, with approximately 92% occurring only once. The chain has TRBV29-1 and TRBJ2-1, with TRBD1 matching over 8 bases. This TCR was sampled from a middle-aged woman who had recovered from COVID-19. The specimen was peripheral blood. The DNA of the CDR3 is TGCAGCGTTGAAGATTCAGGGGGCTATGAGCAGTTCTTC. This sequence encodes CSVEDSGGYEQFF.